These 4 T cell receptor beta chains share one sample of origin, sequenced in a study of human T cells and chemical hapten exposure. MiXCR, run by TCRdb on the RACE reads, gives a single entry per CDR3 protein. The sample lists some 200,000 distinct CDR3 sequences; roughly 30% were seen once. Time point defined: pre-sensitization, week 0. Sample treatment: therapeutic diphenylcyclopropenone sensitization with weekly scalp DPC. Material: whole blood, obtained in connection with sensitization to the hapten diphenylcyclopropenone (DPC). These TCRs come from a woman under 40 with alopecia areata. Some clones in this sample may be carry-over from other donors' samples.

This clonotype has a handful of counts. The rearrangement uses TRBV27 and TRBJ1-2; a weak D match, TRBD1 (6 bases). The V gene's germline CDR1 is MNHEY and CDR2 SMNVEV (reference sequence). The CDR3 extends over 14 amino acids. The germline V and J ends were trimmed by 2 bases and 2 bases, with 9 bases remaining between them. The CDR3: CASSLTRGNYGYTF. Written as DNA, the CDR3 is TGTGCCAGCAGTTTAACCAGGGGAAACTATGGCTACACCTTC.

The genes are TRBV12-3 or TRBV12-4 and TRBJ2-7; possible D gene TRBD1, 5 bases. V lost 6 bases and J 3 bases, leaving 18 bases between the germline ends. This CDR3 has 15 residues. DNA for the CDR3: TGTGCCAGCAGCAATGGACAAGCTGGGAACTACGAGCAGTACTTC. Protein product: CASSNGQAGNYEQYF.

The chain uses TRBV5-1 and TRBJ1-1, with TRBD1 identical over 7 bases. The CDR3 extends over 14 amino acids. V dropped 4 bases and J dropped 1; count of bases not matched to a gene: 4. Germline V gives CDR1 SGHRS, CDR2 YFSETQ. CDR3 amino acids: CASSIDRANTEAFF. In nucleotides, the CDR3 is TGCGCCAGCAGCATAGACAGGGCGAACACTGAAGCTTTCTTT.

The CDR3 sequence is CASSAGTGREKLFF. The CDR3 DNA sequence: TGTGCCAGCAGCGCCGGGACAGGGCGGGAAAAACTGTTTTTT. J is TRBJ1-4 and V is TRBV7-2, with TRBD1 matching 9 bases. The V segment lost 5 bases and the J segment 8 bases; nucleotides outside the gene matches: 6. CDR1 is SGHTA, CDR2 FQGNSA, per germline. The CDR3 loop spans 14 amino acids.